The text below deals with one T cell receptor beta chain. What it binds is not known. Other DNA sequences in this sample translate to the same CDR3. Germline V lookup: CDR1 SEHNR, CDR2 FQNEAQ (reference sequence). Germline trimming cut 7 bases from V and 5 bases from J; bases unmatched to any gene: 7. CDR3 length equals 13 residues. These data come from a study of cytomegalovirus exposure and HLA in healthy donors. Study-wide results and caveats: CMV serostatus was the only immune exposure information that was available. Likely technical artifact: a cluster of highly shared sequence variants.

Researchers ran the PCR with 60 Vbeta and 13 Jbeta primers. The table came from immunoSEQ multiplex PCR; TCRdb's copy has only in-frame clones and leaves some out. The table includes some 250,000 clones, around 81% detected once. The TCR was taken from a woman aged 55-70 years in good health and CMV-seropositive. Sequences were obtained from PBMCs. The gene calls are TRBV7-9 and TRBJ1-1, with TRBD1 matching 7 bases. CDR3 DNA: TGTGCCAGCAAGTCGACAGGGAAAACTGAAGCTTTCTTT. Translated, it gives CASKSTGKTEAFF.